This T cell receptor beta chain derives from a study of blood T cell repertoires in COVID-19. Study in general: Sources were T cells, B-cell-depleted T cells, or PBMCs; the material itself was cDNA or gDNA.

V was shortened by 0 bases and J by 4 bases, with 10 bases between the two germline ends. This CDR3 has 16 amino acids. In germline, CDR1 is LNHNV, CDR2 YYDKDF (reference sequence). Produced via immunoSEQ multiplex PCR; TCRdb's table is partial and in-frame only. The sample records 30,000 to 40,000 clones, roughly 85% being singletons. Sample: peripheral blood. The clonotype comes from a human donor in a cohort sampled during active COVID-19. The chain is built from TRBV15 and TRBJ2-6; D perhaps matches TRBD1 (5 bases). The DNA for the CDR3 is TGTGCCACCAGCAGAGACAGGGTTGAAGGGGCCAACGTCCTGACTTTC. It yields the protein CATSRDRVEGANVLTF.